The 23 T cell receptor beta chains given below trace back to one sample, sequenced in a study of T cell clonality in common variable immunodeficiency. Study-wide findings and caveats: Fewer deletions and N-nucleotide insertions were reportedly seen in common variable immunodeficiency TCR beta sequences.

Data came from immunoSEQ multiplex PCR; TCRdb stores just in-frame clones and leaves some out. Listed for the sample are more than 9,000 clones, none seen a single time. No antigen is known for these receptors. Sequenced material: peripheral blood mononuclear cells. These receptor sequences come from a human donor with common variable immunodeficiency.

Points on this clone: The missing CDR3 end, 3 residues past where the read stops, is filled in from the germline J gene. Other DNA variants within this sample encode the same CDR3. The chain uses TRBV18 and TRBJ2-2; 13 bases are a match to TRBD2. V was pared by 2 bases and J by 4 bases, with 1 base of the junction left unmatched. CDR1 and CDR2 (germline): KGHSH, LQKENI. CDR3 length: 16 residues. CDR3 protein: CASSPGLAGVTGELFF. The part of the CDR3 DNA that was read is TGTGCCAGCTCACCAGGACTAGCGGGAGTCACCGGGGAG.

This clone was detected a few times. The DNA ends 3 residues before the CDR3 does, and the rest of the CDR3 is filled in from the germline J gene. J is TRBJ2-7 and V is TRBV5-1; 7 nucleotides line up with TRBD1. V dropped 4 bases and J dropped 3; count of bases not matched to a gene: 4. This CDR3 comprises 13 residues. Germline CDR1 reads SGHRS; CDR2 reads YFSETQ. The part of the CDR3 DNA that was read is TGCGCCAGCAGCGCCTGGGACAGCTACGAG. The encoded protein is CASSAWDSYE. The complete CDR3 reads CASSAWDSYEQYF.

This clone was detected a few times. The read terminates 3 residues before the CDR3 end, so the remaining end is supplied by the germline J gene. The chain uses TRBV7-9 and TRBJ2-7; TRBD2 matches at 8 bases. The germline gives CDR1 SEHNR, CDR2 FQNEAQ (reference sequence). The CDR3 consists of 15 residues. V gave up 5 bases and J gave up 6 bases; unmatched junction bases: 12. The covered CDR3 bases are TGTGCCAGCAGCCCACTGGCGGGAGGATCGGTCGAG. Translated, it gives CASSPLAGGSVE. The entire CDR3 reads CASSPLAGGSVEQYF.

Concerning this clone: The CDR3 goes on 3 residues after the read ends, and that part is filled in from the germline J gene. The genes are TRBV19 and TRBJ2-3; 12 positions match TRBD2. Germline V gives CDR1 LNHDA, CDR2 SQIVND (reference sequence). The V and J ends lost 2 bases and 5 bases, in that order; junction bases with no gene match: 8. The length of the CDR3 is 17 residues. CDR3 bases read: TGTGCCAGTAGTATACCCCTGGGACTAGCGGGTGGAGATACG. Encoded protein: CASSIPLGLAGGDT. Given in full, the CDR3 is CASSIPLGLAGGDTQYF.

This clone was detected a few times. The CDR3 end lies 3 residues beyond the end of the read and is filled in from the germline J gene. The rearrangement uses TRBV7-3 and TRBJ1-2, with D possibly being TRBD1 (6 bases). This CDR3 has 16 amino acids. Germline V gene lookup returns CDR1 SGHTA and CDR2 FQGTGA. This chain's CDR3 is CASSRGGRDILEGYTF. The covered CDR3 bases are TGTGCCAGCAGCCGGGGGGGCAGGGACATTTTGGAGGGC. Full variable domain (outside the CDR3, taken from reference TRBV7-3 and TRBJ1-2): GAGVSQTPSNKVTEKGKYVELRCDPISGHTALYWYRQSLGQGPEFLIYFQGTGAADDSGLPNDRFFAVRPEGSVSTLKIQRTERGDSAVYLCASSRGGRDILEGYTFGSGTRLTVV.

This clone has a count of ten or more. The CDR3 region is CASSLRLAGTTDTQYF. The CDR3 bases that were read are TGTGCCAGCAGCCTGAGACTAGCGGGGACCACAGATACG. This chain uses TRBV7-3 with TRBJ2-3, with 11 bases identical to TRBD2. The CDR3 end is not reached by the read, which stops 3 residues before it; the germline J gene fills it in. Germline-derived CDR1 and CDR2 are SGHTA and FQGTGA. The CDR3 totals 16 residues. V shed 5 bases and J 2 bases; nucleotides not matched to a gene: 6.

This clone has more than one count but fewer than ten. The read gets to within 3 residues of the CDR3 end, and the germline J gene fills in the rest. The chain couples TRBV7-6 to TRBJ1-1; 8 bases fit TRBD1. Germline CDR1 reads SGHVS; CDR2 reads FNYEAQ. J was trimmed by 3 bases and V by 5 bases; bases with no gene match: 14. This CDR3 spans 17 amino acids. The covered CDR3 bases are TGTGCCAGCAGCCGGGCAGGGGGCGAGAGGTGGGACACTGAA. The encoded protein is CASSRAGGERWDTE. The full CDR3 protein reads CASSRAGGERWDTEAFF.

This clone was seen a few times. Read sequence stops 3 residues before the CDR3 end, and the germline J gene provides the missing end. This chain joins TRBV18 and TRBJ2-7; 8 bases align to TRBD2. From germline, CDR1 is KGHSH and CDR2 LQKENI. This CDR3 contains 18 residues. The trim removed 4 bases at V and 0 bases at J, leaving 14 bases unmatched. The chain's CDR3 is CASSLTRGSGTSSYEQYF. The covered CDR3 bases are TGTGCCAGCTCACTAACCCGAGGTTCCGGGACTAGCTCCTACGAG.

There are a few counts of this clone. The read gets to within 3 residues of the CDR3 end, and the germline J gene fills in the rest. The chain employs TRBV7-6 and TRBJ2-7; TRBD2 might be the D (6 bases). The CDR3 has 13 amino acids. Germline-derived CDR1 and CDR2 are SGHVS and FNYEAQ. Trimming left V 0 bases short and J 3 bases short, with 6 bases between. The covered CDR3 bases are TGTGCCAGCAGCTTAGCAGCGGGCTACGAG. This sequence encodes CASSLAAGYE. The CDR3, in full, reads CASSLAAGYEQYF.

About this clone itself: The read ends 3 residues early relative to the CDR3; the germline J gene fills the gap. This chain connects TRBV30 to TRBJ2-7, with D possibly matching TRBD1 (5 bases). V was shortened by 1 base and J by 6 bases, with 16 bases between the two germline ends. CDR1 GTSNPN and CDR2 SVGIG come from the germline V gene (reference sequence). CDR3 size: 14 residues. CDR3 amino acids: CAWSGFRVLSEQYF. CDR3 DNA, as far as it was read: TGTGCCTGGAGTGGTTTCAGGGTACTCTCCGAG. The full variable domain, in which reference TRBV30 and TRBJ2-7 provide the parts outside the CDR3, is SQTIHQWPATLVQPVGSPLSLECTVEGTSNPNLYWYRQAAGRGLQLLFYSVGIGQISSEVPQNLSASRPQDRQFILSSKKLLLSDSGFYLCAWSGFRVLSEQYFGPGTRLTVT.

Concerning this clone itself: The CDR3 is cut off 3 residues early in the read; its end comes from the germline J gene. The chain joins TRBV18 to TRBJ2-3; 9 positions agree with TRBD2. Germline trimming cut 6 bases from V and 0 bases from J; bases unmatched to any gene: 10. The germline V gene has CDR1 KGHSH and CDR2 LQKENI. This CDR3 comprises 17 residues. The sequenced part of the CDR3 DNA is TGTGCCAGCTCGGGTGCCGTGACTAGCGGTAGCACAGATACG. Amino acid sequence: CASSGAVTSGSTDT. The CDR3 reads in full as CASSGAVTSGSTDTQYF.

In this sample, this clone is medium-sized (0.01 to 0.1%). The CDR3 sequence: CASSFGQGGYGYTF. Partial CDR3 DNA: TGCGCCAGCAGCTTCGGACAGGGGGGCTATGGC. The chain is built from TRBV5-1 and TRBJ1-2; 10 positions match TRBD1. From the germline J gene comes the end of the CDR3, since the read stops 3 residues before it. Germline-derived CDR1 and CDR2 are SGHRS and YFSETQ. The CDR3 sequence is 14 residues long. The trim removed 2 bases at V and 4 bases at J, leaving 2 bases unmatched.

This clone was detected only a few times. The sequence runs out 3 residues before the end of the CDR3; the remainder is reconstructed from the germline J gene. V usage is TRBV7-2 and J usage is TRBJ2-7; the D is unclear. This CDR3 is built from 13 residues. V was cut by 1 base and J by 6 bases, with 10 bases left in between. Germline-derived CDR1 and CDR2 are SGHTA and FQGNSA. CDR3: CASSLEGLGEQYF. CDR3 DNA (partial): TGTGCCAGCAGCTTAGAAGGGTTAGGCGAG.

This clone was observed a few times. The read stops 3 residues short of the end of the CDR3; the missing end is completed from the germline J gene. The genes are TRBV6-2 or TRBV6-3 and TRBJ2-5; no clear D. Germline V lookup: CDR1 MNHEY, CDR2 SVGEGT. The V and J ends lost 0 bases and 0 bases respectively, with 14 bases between them. This CDR3 is built from 17 residues. The CDR3 protein is CASSYSIDPSDQETQYF. Incomplete CDR3 DNA: TGTGCCAGCAGTTACTCGATTGACCCCAGCGACCAAGAGACC.

As regards this clone: The read falls 3 residues short of the CDR3 end, and the missing part is taken from the germline J gene. This chain links TRBV19 with TRBJ2-3, with D unclear. The V end was cut by 6 bases, the J end by 5 bases, with 9 bases between. This CDR3 has 12 amino acids. The germline V gene encodes CDR1 LNHDA and CDR2 SQIVND (reference sequence). Partial CDR3 DNA: TGTGCCAGTAGACTGACTGGAGATACG. Its translation: CASRLTGDT. The full CDR3 is CASRLTGDTQYF.

This clone was seen a few times. The sequenced fragment ends 3 residues before the CDR3 boundary, so the rest is inferred from the germline J gene. This chain uses TRBV18 with TRBJ2-5; D is unclear. Germline assignment: CDR1 KGHSH and CDR2 LQKENI. The CDR3 extends over 13 amino acids. With 3 bases removed from V and 0 bases from J, the gap between germline ends came to 5 bases. This chain's CDR3 is CASSPGYQETQYF. The part of the CDR3 DNA that was read is TGTGCCAGCTCACCCGGGTACCAAGAGACC. Supplemented by reference TRBV18 and TRBJ2-5, the full variable domain reads NAGVMQNPRHLVRRRGQEARLRCSPMKGHSHVYWYRQLPEEGLKFMVYLQKENIIDESGMPKERFSAEFPKEGPSILRIQQVVRGDSAAYFCASSPGYQETQYFGPGTRLLVL.

This clone was observed a handful of times. The missing CDR3 end, 3 residues past where the read stops, is filled in from the germline J gene. The chain employs TRBV7-2 and TRBJ2-7, with 7 bases lining up with TRBD2. From germline, CDR1 is SGHTA and CDR2 FQGNSA. V was clipped by 5 bases and J by 3 bases; unmatched bases: 7. The CDR3 sequence is 14 residues long. The CDR3 here is CASSETSSHYEQYF. The part of the CDR3 DNA that was read is TGTGCCAGCAGCGAGACTAGCTCGCACTACGAG.

This clone was picked up a small number of times. The CDR3 extends 3 residues past the end of the read, so its final part is completed from the germline J gene. V is TRBV18 and J is TRBJ2-2, with 10 positions matching TRBD2. The CDR3 contains 16 residues. Germline V gene data show CDR1 as KGHSH and CDR2 as LQKENI. V gave up 6 bases and J gave up 3 bases; unmatched junction bases: 7. The CDR3: CASSPLAGADTGELFF. The CDR3 bases that were read are TGTGCCAGCTCCCCGCTAGCGGGAGCGGACACCGGGGAG.

In regard to this clone: The read falls 3 residues short of the CDR3 end, and the missing part is taken from the germline J gene. The genes are TRBV18 and TRBJ2-5; D gene uncertain. The CDR3 runs to 12 residues. V lost 4 bases, J lost 3 bases, and 6 bases lay in between. Germline CDR1 KGHSH, CDR2 LQKENI. The CDR3 region is CASSLQKETQYF. CDR3 DNA, as far as it was read: TGTGCCAGCTCACTCCAGAAAGAGACC.

This clone was observed a handful of times. The read gets to within 3 residues of the CDR3 end, and the germline J gene fills in the rest. This chain joins TRBV2 and TRBJ2-5; 8 bases are a match to TRBD1. V lost 4 bases to trimming and J lost 2 bases; unmatched junction nucleotides: 9. The CDR3 runs to 16 residues. The V gene's germline CDR1 is SNHLY and CDR2 FYNNEI. CDR3 sequence: CASSAWVGQVQETQYF. The DNA read from the CDR3 is TGTGCCAGCAGTGCTTGGGTGGGACAGGTACAAGAGACC.

Worth noting for this clone: With the read ending 3 residues before the CDR3 end, the germline J gene is used to fill in that end. The V and J genes are TRBV20-1 and TRBJ2-7; D remains unclear. The CDR3 is 14 amino acids. V lost 3 bases and J lost 3, with 15 bases in between. The V gene's germline CDR1 is DFQATT and CDR2 SNEGSKA (reference sequence). Incomplete CDR3 DNA: TGCAGTGCTAGTCCCCCCGTGGCTTTCTACGAG. Protein product: CSASPPVAFYE. The entire CDR3 protein is CSASPPVAFYEQYF.

To note about this clone: The read terminates 3 residues ahead of where the CDR3 ends, so the germline J gene completes it. The rearrangement joins TRBV19 to TRBJ2-5; 8 nucleotides agree with TRBD1. The CDR3 extends over 15 amino acids. V dropped 5 bases and J dropped 5; count of bases not matched to a gene: 10. CDR1 is LNHDA, CDR2 SQIVND, per germline (reference sequence). The DNA read from the CDR3 is TGTGCCAGTAGTGGGGGGACAGGTTTTCGGGAGACC. Translating it yields CASSGGTGFRET. The full CDR3 reads CASSGGTGFRETQYF.

About this clone: The observed sequence ends 3 residues before the CDR3 terminus, with the missing tail filled in from the germline J gene. The J gene is TRBJ2-3, the V gene TRBV20-1, with 7 nucleotides matching TRBD2. The CDR3 spans 12 residues. Trimming at V came to 8 bases and at J to 7 bases, leaving 9 bases not matched to a gene. Looked up from germline, CDR1 is DFQATT and CDR2 is SNEGSKA (reference sequence). The sequenced CDR3 bases are TGCAGTCCACTAGGAGCGGGGAATACG. Amino acid sequence: CSPLGAGNT. The CDR3 reads in full as CSPLGAGNTQYF.